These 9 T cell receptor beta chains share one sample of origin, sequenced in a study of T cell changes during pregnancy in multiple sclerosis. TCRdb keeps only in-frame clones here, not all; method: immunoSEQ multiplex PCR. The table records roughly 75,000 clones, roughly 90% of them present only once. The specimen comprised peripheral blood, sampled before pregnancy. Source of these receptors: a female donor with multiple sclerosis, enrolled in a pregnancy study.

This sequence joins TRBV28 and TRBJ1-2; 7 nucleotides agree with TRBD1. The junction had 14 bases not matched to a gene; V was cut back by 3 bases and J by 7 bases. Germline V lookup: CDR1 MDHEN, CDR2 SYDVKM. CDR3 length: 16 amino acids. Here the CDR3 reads CASSFYDRALSTGYTF. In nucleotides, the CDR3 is TGTGCCAGCAGTTTTTATGACAGGGCCCTTTCTACTGGCTACACCTTC.

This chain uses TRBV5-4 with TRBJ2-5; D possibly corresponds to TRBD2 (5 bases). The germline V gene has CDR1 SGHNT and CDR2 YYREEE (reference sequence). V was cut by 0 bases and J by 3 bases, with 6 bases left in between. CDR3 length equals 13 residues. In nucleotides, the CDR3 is TGTGCCAGCAGCTTGGTGGGAGAAGAGACCCAGTACTTC. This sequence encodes CASSLVGEETQYF.

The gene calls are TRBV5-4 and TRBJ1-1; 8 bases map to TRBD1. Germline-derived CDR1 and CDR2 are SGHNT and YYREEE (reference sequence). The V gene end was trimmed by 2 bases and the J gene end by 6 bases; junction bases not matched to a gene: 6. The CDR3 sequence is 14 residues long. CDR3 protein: CASSLRTGLAEAFF. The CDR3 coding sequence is TGTGCCAGCAGCTTACGGACAGGGTTAGCTGAAGCTTTCTTT.

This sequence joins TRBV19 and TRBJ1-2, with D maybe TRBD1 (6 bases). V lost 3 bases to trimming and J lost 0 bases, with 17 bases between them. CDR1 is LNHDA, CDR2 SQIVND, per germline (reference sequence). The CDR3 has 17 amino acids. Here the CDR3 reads CASSIRVGAGANYGYTF. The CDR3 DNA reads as TGTGCCAGTAGTATCCGGGTCGGGGCAGGGGCTAACTATGGCTACACCTTC.

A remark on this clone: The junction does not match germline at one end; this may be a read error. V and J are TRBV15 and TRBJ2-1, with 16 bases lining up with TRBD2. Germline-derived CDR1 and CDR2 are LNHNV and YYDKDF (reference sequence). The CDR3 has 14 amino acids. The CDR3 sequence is CATSREGTSGGAIF. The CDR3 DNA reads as TGTGCCACCAGCAGAGAGGGGACTAGCGGGGGGGCAATCTTC. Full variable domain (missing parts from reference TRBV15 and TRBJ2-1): DAMVIQNPRYQVTQFGKPVTLSCSQTLNHNVMYWYQQKSSQAPKLLFHYYDKDFNNEADTPDNFQSRRPNTSFCFLDIRSPGLGDTAMYLCATSREGTSGGAIFGPGTRLTVL.

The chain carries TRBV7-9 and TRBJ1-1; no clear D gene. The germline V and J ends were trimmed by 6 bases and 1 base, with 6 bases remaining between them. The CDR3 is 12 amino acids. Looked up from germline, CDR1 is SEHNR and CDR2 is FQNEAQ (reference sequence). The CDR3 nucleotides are TGTGCCAGCAGGGACTGGAACACTGAAGCTTTCTTT. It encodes CASRDWNTEAFF.

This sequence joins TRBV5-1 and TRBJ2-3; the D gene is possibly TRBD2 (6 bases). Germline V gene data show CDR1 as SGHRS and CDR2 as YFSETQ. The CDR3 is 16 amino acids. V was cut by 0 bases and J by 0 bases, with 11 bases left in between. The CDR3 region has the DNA TGCGCCAGCAGCTTGGCAGTAGCGGATAGCACAGATACGCAGTATTTT. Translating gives CASSLAVADSTDTQYF.

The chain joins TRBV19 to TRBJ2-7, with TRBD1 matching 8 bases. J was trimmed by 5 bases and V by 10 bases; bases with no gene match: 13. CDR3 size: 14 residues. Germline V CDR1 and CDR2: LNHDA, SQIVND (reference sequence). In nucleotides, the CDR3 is TGTGCCACCAACGACAGGGGTACTAACGACGAGCAGTACTTC. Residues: CATNDRGTNDEQYF.

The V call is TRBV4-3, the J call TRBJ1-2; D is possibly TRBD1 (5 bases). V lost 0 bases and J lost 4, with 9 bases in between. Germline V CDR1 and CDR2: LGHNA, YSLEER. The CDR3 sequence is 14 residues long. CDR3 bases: TGCGCCAGCAGCCAAGAACTGGGGGGCTATGGCTACACCTTC. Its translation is CASSQELGGYGYTF.